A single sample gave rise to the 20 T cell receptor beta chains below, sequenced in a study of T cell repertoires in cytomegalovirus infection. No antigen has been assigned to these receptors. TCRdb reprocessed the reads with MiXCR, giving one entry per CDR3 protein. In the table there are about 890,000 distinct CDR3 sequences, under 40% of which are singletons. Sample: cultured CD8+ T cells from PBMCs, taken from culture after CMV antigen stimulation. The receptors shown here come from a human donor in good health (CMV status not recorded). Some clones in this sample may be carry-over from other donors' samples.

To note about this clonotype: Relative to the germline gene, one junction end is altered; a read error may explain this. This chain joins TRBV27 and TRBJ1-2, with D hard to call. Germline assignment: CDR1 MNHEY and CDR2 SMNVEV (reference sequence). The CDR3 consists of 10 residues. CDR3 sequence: CANSLFESPF. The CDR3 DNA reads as TGTGCCAACAGTTTATTTGAGTCCCCCTTC.

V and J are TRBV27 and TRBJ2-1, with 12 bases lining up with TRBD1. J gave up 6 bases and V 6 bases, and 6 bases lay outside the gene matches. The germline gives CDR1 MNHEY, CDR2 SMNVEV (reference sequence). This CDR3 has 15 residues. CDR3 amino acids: CASSWGQGAANEQFF. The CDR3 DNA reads TGTGCCAGCAGCTGGGGACAGGGGGCGGCCAATGAGCAGTTCTTC.

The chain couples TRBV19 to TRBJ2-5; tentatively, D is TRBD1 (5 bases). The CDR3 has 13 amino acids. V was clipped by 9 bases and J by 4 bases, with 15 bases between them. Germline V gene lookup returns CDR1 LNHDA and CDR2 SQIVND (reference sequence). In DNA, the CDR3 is TGTGCCAGCACCTTGGGGCCGGGAGAGACCCAGTACTTC. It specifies CASTLGPGETQYF. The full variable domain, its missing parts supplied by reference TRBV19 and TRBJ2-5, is DGGITQSPKYLFRKEGQNVTLSCEQNLNHDAMYWYRQDPGQGLRLIYYSQIVNDFQKGDIAEGYSVSREKKESFPLTVTSAQKNPTAFYLCASTLGPGETQYFGPGTRLLVL.

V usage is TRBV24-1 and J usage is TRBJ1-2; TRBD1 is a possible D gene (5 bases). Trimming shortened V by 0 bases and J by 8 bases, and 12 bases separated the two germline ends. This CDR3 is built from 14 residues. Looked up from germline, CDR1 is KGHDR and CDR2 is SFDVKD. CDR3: CATSDLQGRGGYTF. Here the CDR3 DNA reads TGTGCCACCAGTGATTTGCAGGGACGTGGAGGCTACACCTTC.

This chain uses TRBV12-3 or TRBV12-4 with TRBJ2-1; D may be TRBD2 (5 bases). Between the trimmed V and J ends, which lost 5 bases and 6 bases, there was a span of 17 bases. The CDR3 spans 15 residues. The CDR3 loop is CASSPLDTPLNEQFF. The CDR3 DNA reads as TGTGCCAGCAGTCCACTAGACACCCCACTCAATGAGCAGTTCTTC.

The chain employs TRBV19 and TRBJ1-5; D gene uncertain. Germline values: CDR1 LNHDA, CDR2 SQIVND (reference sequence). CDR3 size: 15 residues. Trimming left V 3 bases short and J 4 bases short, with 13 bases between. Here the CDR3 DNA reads TGTGCCAGTAGTATCCAGGCTCTAGAGAATCAGCCCCAGCATTTT. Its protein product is CASSIQALENQPQHF.

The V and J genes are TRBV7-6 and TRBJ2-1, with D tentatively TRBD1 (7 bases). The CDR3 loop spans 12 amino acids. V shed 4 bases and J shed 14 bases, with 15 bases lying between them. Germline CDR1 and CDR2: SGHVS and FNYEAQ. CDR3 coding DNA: TGTGCCAGCAGCTCCCAGGGGGGTGTCAAGTTCTTC. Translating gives CASSSQGGVKFF.

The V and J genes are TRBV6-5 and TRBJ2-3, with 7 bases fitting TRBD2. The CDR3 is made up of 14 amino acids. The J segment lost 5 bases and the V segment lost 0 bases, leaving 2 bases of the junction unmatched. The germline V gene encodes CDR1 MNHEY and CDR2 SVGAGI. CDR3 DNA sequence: TGTGCCAGCAGTTACTCGGGAGGGATAGATACGCAGTATTTT. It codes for CASSYSGGIDTQYF.

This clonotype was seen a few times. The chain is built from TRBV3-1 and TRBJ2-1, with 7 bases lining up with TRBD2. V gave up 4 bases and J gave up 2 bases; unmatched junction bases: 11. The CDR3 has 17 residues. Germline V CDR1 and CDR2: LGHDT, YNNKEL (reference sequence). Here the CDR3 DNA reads TGTGCCAGCAGCCGGGGGGGAGACCGACCGCCCTACAATGAGCAGTTCTTC. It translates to CASSRGGDRPPYNEQFF.

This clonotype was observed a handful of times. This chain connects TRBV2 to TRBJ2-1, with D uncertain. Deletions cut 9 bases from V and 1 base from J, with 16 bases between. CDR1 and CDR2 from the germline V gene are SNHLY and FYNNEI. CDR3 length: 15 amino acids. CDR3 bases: TGTGCCAGTAAGGAGACCCGGAAATCCTACAATGAGCAGTTCTTC. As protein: CASKETRKSYNEQFF. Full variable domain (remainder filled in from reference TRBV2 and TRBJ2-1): EPEVTQTPSHQVTQMGQEVILRCVPISNHLYFYWYRQILGQKVEFLVSFYNNEISEKSEIFDDQFSVERPDGSNFTLKIRSTKLEDSAMYFCASKETRKSYNEQFFGPGTRLTVL.

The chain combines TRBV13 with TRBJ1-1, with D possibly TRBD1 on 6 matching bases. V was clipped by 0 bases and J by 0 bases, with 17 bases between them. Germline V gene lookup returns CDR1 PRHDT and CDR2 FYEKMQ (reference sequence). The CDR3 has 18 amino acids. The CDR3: CASSLGGGPGAMNTEAFF. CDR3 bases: TGTGCCAGCAGCTTAGGCGGGGGGCCAGGGGCAATGAACACTGAAGCTTTCTTT.

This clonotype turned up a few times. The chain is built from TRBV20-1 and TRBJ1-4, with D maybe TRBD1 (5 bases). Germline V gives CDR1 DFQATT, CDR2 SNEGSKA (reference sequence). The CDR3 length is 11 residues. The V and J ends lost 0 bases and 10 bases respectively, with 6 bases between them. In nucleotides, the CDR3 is TGCAGTGCTAGAGACGGGGGAAAACTGTTTTTT. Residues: CSARDGGKLFF.

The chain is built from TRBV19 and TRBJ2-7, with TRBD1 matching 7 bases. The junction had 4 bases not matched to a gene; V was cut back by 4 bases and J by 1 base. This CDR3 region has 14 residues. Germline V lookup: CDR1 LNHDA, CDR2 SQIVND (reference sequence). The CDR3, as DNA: TGTGCCAGTAGTAAGACAGGGATGTCCTACGAGCAGTACGTC. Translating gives CASSKTGMSYEQYV.

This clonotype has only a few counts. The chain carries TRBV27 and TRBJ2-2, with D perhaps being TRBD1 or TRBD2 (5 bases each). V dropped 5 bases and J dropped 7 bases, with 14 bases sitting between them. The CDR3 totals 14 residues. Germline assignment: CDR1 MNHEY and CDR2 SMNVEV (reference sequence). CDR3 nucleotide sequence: TGTGCCAGCAGTATCGGGGCCTTCGGCGGGGAGCTGTTTTTT. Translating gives CASSIGAFGGELFF.

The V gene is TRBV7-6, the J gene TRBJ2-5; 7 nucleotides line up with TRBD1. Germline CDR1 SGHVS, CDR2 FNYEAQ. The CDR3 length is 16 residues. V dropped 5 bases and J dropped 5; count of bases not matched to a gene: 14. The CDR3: CASSPPGTEMWETQYF. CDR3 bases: TGTGCCAGCAGCCCCCCCGGGACAGAAATGTGGGAGACCCAGTACTTC.

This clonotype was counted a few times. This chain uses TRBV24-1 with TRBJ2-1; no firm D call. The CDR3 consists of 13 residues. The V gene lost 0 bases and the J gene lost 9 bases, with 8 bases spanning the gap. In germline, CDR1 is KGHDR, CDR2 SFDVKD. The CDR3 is CATSDLLGGEQFF. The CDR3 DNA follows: TGTGCCACCAGTGATTTGCTAGGCGGTGAGCAGTTCTTC.

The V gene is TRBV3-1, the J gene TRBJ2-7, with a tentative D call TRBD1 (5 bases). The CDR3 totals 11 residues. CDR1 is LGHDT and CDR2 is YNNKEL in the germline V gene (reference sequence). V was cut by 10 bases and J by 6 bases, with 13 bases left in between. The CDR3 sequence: CATQGSGEQYV. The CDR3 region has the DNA TGTGCCACTCAGGGTTCCGGCGAGCAGTACGTC.

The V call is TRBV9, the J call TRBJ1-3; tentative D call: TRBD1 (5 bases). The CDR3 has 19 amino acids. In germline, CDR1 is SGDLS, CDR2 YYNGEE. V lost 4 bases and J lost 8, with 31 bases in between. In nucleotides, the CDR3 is TGTGCCAGCAGCCCAACGCCGGTCGGGACCTCCACCACTCGGGACACCATATATTTT. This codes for CASSPTPVGTSTTRDTIYF.

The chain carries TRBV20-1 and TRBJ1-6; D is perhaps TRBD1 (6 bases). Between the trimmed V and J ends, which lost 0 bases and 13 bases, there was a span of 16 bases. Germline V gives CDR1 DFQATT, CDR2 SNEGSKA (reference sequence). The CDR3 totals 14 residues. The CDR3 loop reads CSARDFGGGVPLHF. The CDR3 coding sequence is TGCAGTGCTAGAGATTTTGGAGGGGGGGTCCCCCTCCACTTT.

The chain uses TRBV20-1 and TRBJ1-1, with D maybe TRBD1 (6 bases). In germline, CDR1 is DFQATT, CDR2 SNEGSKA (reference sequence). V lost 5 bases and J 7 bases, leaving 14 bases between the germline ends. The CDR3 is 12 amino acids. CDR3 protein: CSAQDGGIEAFF. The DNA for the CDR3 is TGCAGTGCTCAAGACGGGGGCATTGAAGCTTTCTTT.